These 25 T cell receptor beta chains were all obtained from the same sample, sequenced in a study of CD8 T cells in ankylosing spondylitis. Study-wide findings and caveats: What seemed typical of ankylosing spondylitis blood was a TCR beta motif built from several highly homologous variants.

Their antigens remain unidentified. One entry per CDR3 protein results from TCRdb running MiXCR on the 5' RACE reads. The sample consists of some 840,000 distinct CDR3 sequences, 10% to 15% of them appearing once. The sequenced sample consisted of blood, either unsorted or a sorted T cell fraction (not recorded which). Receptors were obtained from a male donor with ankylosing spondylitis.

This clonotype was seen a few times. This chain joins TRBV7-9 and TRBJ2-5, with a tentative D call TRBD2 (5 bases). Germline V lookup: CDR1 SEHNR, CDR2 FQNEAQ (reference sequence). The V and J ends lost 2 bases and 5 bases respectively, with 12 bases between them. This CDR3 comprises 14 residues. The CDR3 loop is CASSLNSPGETQYF. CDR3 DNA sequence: TGTGCCAGCAGCTTAAACAGTCCGGGGGAGACCCAGTACTTC.

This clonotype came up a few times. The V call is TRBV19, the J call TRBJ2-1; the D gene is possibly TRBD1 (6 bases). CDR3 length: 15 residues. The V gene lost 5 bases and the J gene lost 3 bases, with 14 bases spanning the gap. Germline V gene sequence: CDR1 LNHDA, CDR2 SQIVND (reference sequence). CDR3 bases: TGTGCCAGTAGTCCTAGGGGGTCGTACTACAATGAGCAGTTCTTC. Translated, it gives CASSPRGSYYNEQFF.

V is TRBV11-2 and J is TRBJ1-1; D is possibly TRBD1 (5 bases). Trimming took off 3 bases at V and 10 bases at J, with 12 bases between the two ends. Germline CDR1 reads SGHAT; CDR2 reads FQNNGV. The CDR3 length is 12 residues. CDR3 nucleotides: TGTGCCAGCAGCTTGGGGACGACCGGAGCTTTCTTT. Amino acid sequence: CASSLGTTGAFF.

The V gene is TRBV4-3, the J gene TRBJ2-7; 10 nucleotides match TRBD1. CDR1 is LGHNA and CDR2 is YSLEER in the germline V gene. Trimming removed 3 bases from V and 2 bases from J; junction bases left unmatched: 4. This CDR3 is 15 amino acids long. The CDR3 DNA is TGCGCCAGCAGCCAGGGACAGGGGAACGCCTACGAGCAGTACTTC. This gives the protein CASSQGQGNAYEQYF.

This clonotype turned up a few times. The CDR3 nucleotides are TGTGCCAGCAGCTTCTCCAGAAACACAGATACGCAGTATTTT. Translated, it gives CASSFSRNTDTQYF. V usage is TRBV7-2 and J usage is TRBJ2-3; D gene ambiguous. Trimming removed 3 bases at V and 2 bases at J, with 9 bases between. The CDR3 spans 14 residues. Germline V gene sequence: CDR1 SGHTA, CDR2 FQGNSA.

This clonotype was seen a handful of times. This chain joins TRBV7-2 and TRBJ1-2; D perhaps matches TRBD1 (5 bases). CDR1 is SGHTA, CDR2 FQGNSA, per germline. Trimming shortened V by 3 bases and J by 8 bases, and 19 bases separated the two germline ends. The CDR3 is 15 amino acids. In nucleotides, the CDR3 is TGTGCCAGCAGCTTTGATCCGGGGCTCACCCAGGGCTACACCTTC. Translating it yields CASSFDPGLTQGYTF.

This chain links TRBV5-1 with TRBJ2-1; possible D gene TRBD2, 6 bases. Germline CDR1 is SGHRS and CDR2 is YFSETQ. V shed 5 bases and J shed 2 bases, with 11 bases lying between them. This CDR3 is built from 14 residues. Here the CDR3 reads CASSGGPPYNEQFF. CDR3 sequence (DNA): TGCGCCAGCAGTGGAGGGCCGCCCTACAATGAGCAGTTCTTC.

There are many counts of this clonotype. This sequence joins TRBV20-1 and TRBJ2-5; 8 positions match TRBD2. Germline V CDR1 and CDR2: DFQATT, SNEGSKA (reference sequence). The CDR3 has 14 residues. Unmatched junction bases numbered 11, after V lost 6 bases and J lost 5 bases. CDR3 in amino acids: CSADLAGGRETQYF. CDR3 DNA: TGCAGTGCCGACCTGGCGGGGGGCAGGGAGACCCAGTACTTC.

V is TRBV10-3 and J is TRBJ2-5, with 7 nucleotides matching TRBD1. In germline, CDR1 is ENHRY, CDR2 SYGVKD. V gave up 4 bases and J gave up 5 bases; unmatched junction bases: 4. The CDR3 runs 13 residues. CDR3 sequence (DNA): TGTGCCATCAGTGCAGGGGGTTGGGAGACCCAGTACTTC. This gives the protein CAISAGGWETQYF.

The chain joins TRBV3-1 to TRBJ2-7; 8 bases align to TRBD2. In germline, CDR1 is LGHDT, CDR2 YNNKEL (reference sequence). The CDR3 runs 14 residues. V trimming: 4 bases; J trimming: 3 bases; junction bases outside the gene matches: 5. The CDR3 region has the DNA TGTGCCAGCAGCCCATCGGGACTAGGCTACGAGCAGTACTTC. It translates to CASSPSGLGYEQYF.

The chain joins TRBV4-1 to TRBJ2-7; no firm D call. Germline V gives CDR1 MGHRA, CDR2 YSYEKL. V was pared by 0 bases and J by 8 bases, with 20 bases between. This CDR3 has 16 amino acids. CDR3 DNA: TGCGCCAGCAGCCAAGAGAGTTTCCGGTCTTGGGTGAAGCAGTACTTC. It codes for CASSQESFRSWVKQYF.

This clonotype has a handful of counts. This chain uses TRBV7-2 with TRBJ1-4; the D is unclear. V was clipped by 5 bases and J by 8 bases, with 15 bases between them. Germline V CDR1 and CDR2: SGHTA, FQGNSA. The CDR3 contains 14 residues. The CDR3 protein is CASSRGGLEEKLFF. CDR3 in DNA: TGTGCCAGCAGCCGCGGCGGGTTGGAAGAAAAACTGTTTTTT.

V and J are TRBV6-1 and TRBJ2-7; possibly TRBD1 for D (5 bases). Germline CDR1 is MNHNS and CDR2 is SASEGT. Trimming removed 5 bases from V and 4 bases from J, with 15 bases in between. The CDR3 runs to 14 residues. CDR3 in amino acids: CASSLYPKGYEQYF. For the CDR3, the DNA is TGTGCCAGCAGTCTATACCCTAAGGGGTACGAGCAGTACTTC.

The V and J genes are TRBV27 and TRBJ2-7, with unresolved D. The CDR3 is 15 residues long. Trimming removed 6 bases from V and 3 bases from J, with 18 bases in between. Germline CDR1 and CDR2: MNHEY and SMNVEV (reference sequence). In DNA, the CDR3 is TGTGCCAGCAGCCGACCCCCTCTTTTAAACTACGAGCAGTACTTC. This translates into CASSRPPLLNYEQYF.

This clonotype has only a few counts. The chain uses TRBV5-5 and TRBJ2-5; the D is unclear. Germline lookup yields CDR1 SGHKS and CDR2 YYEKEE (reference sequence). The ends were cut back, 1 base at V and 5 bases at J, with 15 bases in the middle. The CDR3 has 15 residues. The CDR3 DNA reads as TGTGCCAGCAGCTTGACGGGTGACCGGTGGGAGACCCAGTACTTC. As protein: CASSLTGDRWETQYF.

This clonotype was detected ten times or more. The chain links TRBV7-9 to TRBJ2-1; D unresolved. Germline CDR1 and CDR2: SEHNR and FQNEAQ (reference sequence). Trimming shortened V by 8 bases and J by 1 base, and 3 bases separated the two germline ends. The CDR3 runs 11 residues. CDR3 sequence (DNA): TGTGCCAGCGGATCCTACAATGAGCAGTTCTTC. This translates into CASGSYNEQFF.

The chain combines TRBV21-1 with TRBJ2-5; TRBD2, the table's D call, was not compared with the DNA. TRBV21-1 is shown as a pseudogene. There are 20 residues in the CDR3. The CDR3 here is CASSNGCGLAGGTPRETQYF. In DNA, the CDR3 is TGTGCCAGCAGCAATGGTTGTGGACTAGCGGGGGGGACCCCTCGGGAGACCCAGTACTTC.

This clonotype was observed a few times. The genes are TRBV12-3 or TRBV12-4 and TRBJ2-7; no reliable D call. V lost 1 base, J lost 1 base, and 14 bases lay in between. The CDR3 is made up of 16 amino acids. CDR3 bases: TGTGCCAGCAGTTTAGGGCTGGCCGAAGGGTCCTACGAGCAGTACTTC. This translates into CASSLGLAEGSYEQYF.

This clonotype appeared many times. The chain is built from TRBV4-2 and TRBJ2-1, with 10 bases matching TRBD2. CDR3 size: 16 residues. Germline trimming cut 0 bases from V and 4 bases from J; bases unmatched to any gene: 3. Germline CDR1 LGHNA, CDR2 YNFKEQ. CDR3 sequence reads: CASSQDQAGGYNEQFF. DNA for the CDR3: TGTGCCAGCAGCCAAGACCAAGCGGGAGGGTACAATGAGCAGTTCTTC.

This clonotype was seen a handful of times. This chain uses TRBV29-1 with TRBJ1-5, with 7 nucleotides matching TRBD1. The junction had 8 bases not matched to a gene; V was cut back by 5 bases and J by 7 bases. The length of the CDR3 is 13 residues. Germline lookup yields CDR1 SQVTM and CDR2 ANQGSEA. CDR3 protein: CSVSGGVGQPQHF. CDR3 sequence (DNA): TGCAGCGTTTCAGGGGGTGTCGGACAGCCCCAGCATTTT.

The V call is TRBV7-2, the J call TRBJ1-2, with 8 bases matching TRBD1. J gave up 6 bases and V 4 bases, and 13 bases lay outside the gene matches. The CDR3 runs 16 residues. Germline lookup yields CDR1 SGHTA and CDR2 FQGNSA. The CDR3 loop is CASSSPRDRHDNGYTF. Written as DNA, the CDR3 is TGTGCCAGCAGCTCACCAAGGGACAGGCATGACAATGGCTACACCTTC.

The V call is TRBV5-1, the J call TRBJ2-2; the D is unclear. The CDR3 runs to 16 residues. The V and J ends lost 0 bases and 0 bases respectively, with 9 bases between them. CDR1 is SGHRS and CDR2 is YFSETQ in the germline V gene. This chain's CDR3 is CASSLALGPNTGELFF. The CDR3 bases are TGCGCCAGCAGCTTGGCCTTGGGTCCGAACACCGGGGAGCTGTTTTTT.

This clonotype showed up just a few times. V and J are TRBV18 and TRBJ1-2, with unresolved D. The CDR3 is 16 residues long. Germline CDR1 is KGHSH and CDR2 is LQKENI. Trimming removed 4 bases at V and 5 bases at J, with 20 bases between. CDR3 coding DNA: TGTGCCAGCTCACTCTTTACCAAAGGATCCGAGTATGGCTACACCTTC. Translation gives CASSLFTKGSEYGYTF.

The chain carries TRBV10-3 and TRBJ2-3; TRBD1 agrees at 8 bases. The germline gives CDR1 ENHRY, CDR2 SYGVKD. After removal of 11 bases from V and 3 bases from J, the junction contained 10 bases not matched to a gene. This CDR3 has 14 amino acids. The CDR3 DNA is TGTGCCTCTTCGACAGGGGTTTGGACAGATACGCAGTATTTT. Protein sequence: CASSTGVWTDTQYF.

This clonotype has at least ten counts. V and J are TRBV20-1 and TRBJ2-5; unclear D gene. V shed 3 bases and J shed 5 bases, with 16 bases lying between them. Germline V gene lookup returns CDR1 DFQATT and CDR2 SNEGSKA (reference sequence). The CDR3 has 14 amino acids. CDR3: CSARFGWQQETQYF. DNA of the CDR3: TGCAGTGCTAGGTTCGGATGGCAGCAGGAGACCCAGTACTTC.